These T cell receptor beta chains were read from a single sample in a study of T cell repertoires in cytomegalovirus infection. TCRdb passed the reads through MiXCR, listing each CDR3 protein once. Counted here are under 850,000 distinct CDR3 sequences, less than 40% occurring once; the ten biggest clones make up 2.8%. Sequencing was done on a sample of PBMCs. The receptors here all came from a human donor in good health (CMV status not recorded). Some clones in this sample may be carry-over from other donors' samples. Each CDR3 is given with its conserved first and last residue. A D gene is named only where the DNA matches it firmly. Clone size is stated in some rows and not others, as once, few, many or a class when expanded.

cdr3_aa cdr3_nt v_call d_call clone_size j_call
CASSLGSWRERFAYEQYF TGCGCCAGCAGCTTGGGGTCGTGGCGGGAAAGGTTCGCCTACGAGCAGTACTTC TRBV5-1 NA few TRBJ2-7
CASSFAAGEQETQYF TGTGCCAGCAGCTTCGCCGCCGGGGAACAAGAGACCCAGTACTTC TRBV4-2 NA few TRBJ2-5
CASSPHRDALYEQYF TGTGCCAGCAGTCCTCACAGGGATGCCTTATACGAGCAGTACTTC TRBV6-5 NA NA TRBJ2-7
CASSLTQAHSTDTQYF TGTGCCAGCAGCTTAACCCAGGCCCATAGCACAGATACGCAGTATTTT TRBV7-8 NA NA TRBJ2-3
CATKSRVVEVIRYNEQFF TGTGCCACCAAGTCCCGGGTAGTCGAGGTGATACGGTACAATGAGCAGTTCTTC TRBV10-3 NA few TRBJ2-1
CASSGTGVSGNTIYF TGTGCCAGCAGCGGAACAGGTGTCTCTGGAAACACCATATATTTT TRBV7-9 NA NA TRBJ1-3
CASSLGGTFRTETQYF TGTGCCAGCAGCCTAGGCGGGACCTTCAGGACTGAGACCCAGTACTTC TRBV7-8 NA NA TRBJ2-5
CSARSGLNNQPQHF TGCAGTGCTAGGTCGGGACTGAATAATCAGCCCCAGCATTTT TRBV20-1 NA NA TRBJ1-5
CASSPRAVTYEQYF TGTGCCAGCAGCCCAAGGGCGGTTACCTACGAGCAGTACTTC TRBV7-9 NA NA TRBJ2-7
CATSGLNTQYF TGTGCCACCAGTGGCCTAAATACGCAGTATTTT TRBV24-1 NA NA TRBJ2-3
CASSFAGNNEQFF TGTGCCAGCAGCTTTGCGGGGAACAATGAGCAGTTCTTC TRBV7-8 NA NA TRBJ2-1
CSARTRRTSASTDTQYF TGCAGTGCTAGAACGCGTCGGACTAGCGCATCCACAGATACGCAGTATTTT TRBV20-1 TRBD2 NA TRBJ2-3
CSSSSTGTALQPQHF TGTTCCAGCAGCTCCACCGGGACAGCCTTACAGCCCCAGCATTTT TRBV7-3 TRBD1 NA TRBJ1-5
CASSQDPREGDEQYF TGTGCCAGCAGCCAAGACCCCAGGGAAGGGGACGAGCAGTACTTC TRBV4-1 NA NA TRBJ2-7
CASSLARGGNEKLFF TGTGCTAGCAGCTTAGCGCGTGGGGGAAATGAAAAACTGTTTTTT TRBV7-7 NA few TRBJ1-4
CASSPKTPGDSTDTQYF TGTGCCAGCAGTCCCAAAACTCCGGGGGATAGCACAGATACGCAGTATTTT TRBV6-1 NA many TRBJ2-3
CASSLEAGGNGNTIYF TGCGCCAGCAGCTTGGAGGCAGGGGGCAATGGAAACACCATATATTTT TRBV5-1 TRBD1 NA TRBJ1-3
CASRIGRLAMNTEAFF TGTGCCAGTAGAATCGGACGGCTCGCGATGAACACTGAAGCTTTCTTT TRBV19 NA NA TRBJ1-1
CASSFQRDFPGGLFF TGTGCCAGCAGCTTTCAGCGGGACTTCCCCGGGGGGCTGTTTTTT TRBV7-9 TRBD2 once TRBJ2-2
CASSAAPPGRSTDTQYF TGTGCCAGCAGCGCCGCCCCGCCAGGCCGTAGCACAGATACGCAGTATTTT TRBV7-6 NA many TRBJ2-3
CASSSRSSYNSPLHF TGTGCCAGCAGTTCACGCAGCTCCTATAATTCACCCCTCCACTTT TRBV6-6 NA NA TRBJ1-6
CASSLFPAGLNYGYTF TGTGCCAGCAGTTTATTTCCCGCAGGGTTGAACTATGGCTACACCTTC TRBV12-3/TRBV12-4 NA few TRBJ1-2
CASSLTGDPGNTIYF TGTGCCAGCAGCTTGACAGGGGACCCTGGAAACACCATATATTTT TRBV7-2 TRBD1 NA TRBJ1-3
CASSESGRKETQYF TGTGCCAGCAGTGAATCTGGCAGAAAAGAGACCCAGTACTTC TRBV25-1 NA many TRBJ2-5
CASSFGTEEAFF TGTGCCAGCAGCTTCGGGACAGAAGAAGCTTTCTTT TRBV7-9 TRBD1 many TRBJ1-1
CASRVQRASNTGELFF TGTGCCAGTAGGGTCCAACGAGCCTCGAACACCGGGGAGCTGTTTTTT TRBV19 NA NA TRBJ2-2
CASSVGRSGNSPLHF TGTGCCAGCAGCGTAGGTAGATCGGGGAACTCACCCCTCCACTTT TRBV9 NA once TRBJ1-6
CAWSLGGTGELFF TGTGCCTGGAGCCTCGGCGGGACCGGGGAGCTGTTTTTT TRBV30 NA NA TRBJ2-2
CASSLVRATNEKLFF TGTGCCAGCAGCTTAGTACGTGCAACTAATGAAAAACTGTTTTTT TRBV7-2 NA few TRBJ1-4
CASSADRGSTDTQYF TGTGCCAGCAGCGCCGACAGGGGTAGCACAGATACGCAGTATTTT TRBV5-4 TRBD1 few TRBJ2-3
CASSWGLAGGYEQFF TGCGCCAGCAGCTGGGGACTAGCGGGAGGGTATGAGCAGTTCTTC TRBV5-1 TRBD2 NA TRBJ2-1
CASSPKNVEANYGYTF TGTGCCAGCTCACCAAAGAACGTCGAAGCTAACTATGGCTACACCTTC TRBV18 NA NA TRBJ1-2
CATRTSGYNEQFF TGTGCCACCCGGACTAGCGGATACAATGAGCAGTTCTTC TRBV15 TRBD2 few TRBJ2-1
CASSAEPIAGEGYEQYF TGTGCCAGCAGCGCCGAACCGATAGCGGGAGAGGGGTACGAGCAGTACTTC TRBV9 TRBD2 NA TRBJ2-7
CASSAPDRAIGYTF TGTGCCAGCAGTGCCCCCGACAGGGCCATAGGTTACACCTTC TRBV25-1 TRBD1 few TRBJ1-2